The clone carrying this T cell receptor beta chain was seen more than once but under ten times. Study processing details: Reference gene primer amplification in the assay estimated nucleated cell counts. Clones were sequenced by immunoSEQ multiplex PCR, and TCRdb holds only the in-frame ones, with some missing. V, J and clone size were drawn from that table, and D and trimming were deduced from the DNA. The sample lists some 150,000 clones, over 65% occurring once. These data come from a study of blood T cell repertoires in COVID-19. Across the whole study: Samples of COVID-19 (acute and convalescent) were obtained from the United States, Italy and Spain. PBMCs, B-cell-depleted T cells, or T cells were the source of the cDNA or gDNA that made up the material.

The sample consisted of peripheral blood. This clonotype was sampled from a human donor in a cohort sampled during active COVID-19.

This CDR3 is CAISESTGDNSPLHF. Here the CDR3 DNA reads TGTGCCATCAGTGAGTCTACGGGGGATAATTCACCCCTCCACTTT. J is TRBJ1-6 and V is TRBV10-3; possible D gene TRBD1, 5 bases. This CDR3 region has 15 residues. The V end lost 0 bases, the J end lost 5 bases, and 8 bases lay between the germline ends. Germline V gene sequence: CDR1 ENHRY, CDR2 SYGVKD.